Listed here is a single T cell receptor (beta chain). What it binds is not known. This record belongs to a study of blood T cells in healthy people across ages. Findings and caveats of the study: Total diversity from one million sequenced T cells was likely underestimated.

The second PCR ran roughly 7 to 12 cycles with a sample-barcoded 5' primer and J-beta primers. MiXCR, applied by TCRdb to the 5' RACE reads, yields one record per CDR3 protein. Of 1.5 million to 2 million distinct CDR3 sequences in the sample, about 35% are singletons; the top ten hold about 10%. CDR1 is PRHDT, CDR2 FYEKMQ, per germline (reference sequence). The CDR3 runs 17 residues. The specimen was blood. This clonotype originated in a woman aged 25 to 45 in good health. The chain is built from TRBV13 and TRBJ2-4; 13 nucleotides match TRBD2. The J call may be faulty, since TRBJ2-7 better matches the DNA end. This CDR3 reads CASSSSRTSGSRNEQYF. The CDR3 coding sequence is TGTGCCAGCAGCTCTTCGAGGACTAGCGGGAGTAGGAACGAGCAGTACTTC.